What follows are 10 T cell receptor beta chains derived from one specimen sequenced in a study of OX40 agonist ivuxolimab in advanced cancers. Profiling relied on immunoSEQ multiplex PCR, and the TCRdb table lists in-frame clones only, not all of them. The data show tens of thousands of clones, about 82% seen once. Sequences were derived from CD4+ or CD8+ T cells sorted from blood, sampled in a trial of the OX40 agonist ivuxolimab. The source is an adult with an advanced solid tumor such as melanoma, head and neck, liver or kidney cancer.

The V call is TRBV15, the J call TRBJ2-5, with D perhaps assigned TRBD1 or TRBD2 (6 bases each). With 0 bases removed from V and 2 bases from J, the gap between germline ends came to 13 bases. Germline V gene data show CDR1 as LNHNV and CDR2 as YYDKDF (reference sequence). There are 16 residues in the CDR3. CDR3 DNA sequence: TGTGCCACCAGCAGAGACCCGGGGGCAGGGCAAGAGACCCAGTACTTC. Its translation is CATSRDPGAGQETQYF. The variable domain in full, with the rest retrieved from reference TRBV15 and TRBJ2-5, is DAMVIQNPRYQVTQFGKPVTLSCSQTLNHNVMYWYQQKSSQAPKLLFHYYDKDFNNEADTPDNFQSRRPNTSFCFLDIRSPGLGDTAMYLCATSRDPGAGQETQYFGPGTRLLVL.

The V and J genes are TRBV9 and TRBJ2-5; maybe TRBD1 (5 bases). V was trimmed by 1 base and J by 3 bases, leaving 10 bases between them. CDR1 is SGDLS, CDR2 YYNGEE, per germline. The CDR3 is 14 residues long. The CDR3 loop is CASSVSQGEETQYF. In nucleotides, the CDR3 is TGTGCCAGCAGCGTATCTCAGGGTGAAGAGACCCAGTACTTC.

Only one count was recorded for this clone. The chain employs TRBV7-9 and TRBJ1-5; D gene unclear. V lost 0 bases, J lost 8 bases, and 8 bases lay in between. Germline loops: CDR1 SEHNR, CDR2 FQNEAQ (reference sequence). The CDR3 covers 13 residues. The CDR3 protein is CASSLASGKPQHF. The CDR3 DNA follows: TGTGCCAGCAGCTTAGCCTCGGGAAAGCCCCAGCATTTT.

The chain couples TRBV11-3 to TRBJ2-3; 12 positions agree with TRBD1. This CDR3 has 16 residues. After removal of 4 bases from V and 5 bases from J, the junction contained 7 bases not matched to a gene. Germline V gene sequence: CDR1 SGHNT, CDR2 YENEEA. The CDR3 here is CASSSLGTGGQDTQYF. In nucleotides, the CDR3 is TGTGCCAGCAGCTCCCTAGGGACAGGGGGCCAAGATACGCAGTATTTT.

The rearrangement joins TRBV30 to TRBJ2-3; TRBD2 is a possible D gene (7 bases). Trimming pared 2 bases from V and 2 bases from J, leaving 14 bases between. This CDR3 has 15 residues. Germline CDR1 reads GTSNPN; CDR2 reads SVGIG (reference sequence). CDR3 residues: CAWSSRGGPTDTQYF. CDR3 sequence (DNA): TGTGCCTGGAGTTCGCGCGGGGGCCCCACAGATACGCAGTATTTT.

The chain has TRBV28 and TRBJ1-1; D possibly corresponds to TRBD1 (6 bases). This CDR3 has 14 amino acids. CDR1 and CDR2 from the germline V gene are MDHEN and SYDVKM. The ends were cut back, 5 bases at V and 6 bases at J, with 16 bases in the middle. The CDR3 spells CASSLSQGSSEAFF. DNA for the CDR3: TGTGCCAGCAGTCTCAGTCAGGGGAGTTCTGAAGCTTTCTTT.

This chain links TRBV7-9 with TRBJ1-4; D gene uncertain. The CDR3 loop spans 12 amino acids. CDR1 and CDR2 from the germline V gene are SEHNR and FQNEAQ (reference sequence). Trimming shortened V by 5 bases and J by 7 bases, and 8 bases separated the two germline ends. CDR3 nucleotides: TGTGCCAGCAGCCTACGCCTTGAAAAACTGTTTTTT. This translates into CASSLRLEKLFF.

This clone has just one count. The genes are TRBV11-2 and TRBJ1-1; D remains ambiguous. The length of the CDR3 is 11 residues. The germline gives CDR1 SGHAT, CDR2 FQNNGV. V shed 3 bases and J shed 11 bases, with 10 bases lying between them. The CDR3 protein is CASSFATQAFF. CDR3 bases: TGTGCCAGCAGCTTCGCTACCCAGGCTTTCTTT.

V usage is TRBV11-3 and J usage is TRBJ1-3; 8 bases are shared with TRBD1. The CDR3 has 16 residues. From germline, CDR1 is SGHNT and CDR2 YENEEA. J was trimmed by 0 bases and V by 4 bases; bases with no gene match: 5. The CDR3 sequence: CASSSWTGLSGNTIYF. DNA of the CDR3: TGTGCCAGCAGCTCTTGGACAGGGCTCTCTGGAAACACCATATATTTT.

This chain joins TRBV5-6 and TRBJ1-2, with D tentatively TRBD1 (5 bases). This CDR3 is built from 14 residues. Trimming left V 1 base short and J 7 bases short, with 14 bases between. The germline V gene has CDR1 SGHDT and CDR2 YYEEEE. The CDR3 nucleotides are TGTGCCAGCAGCTTGTGGGGGATCCAGAGTGGCTACACCTTC. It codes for CASSLWGIQSGYTF.